This T cell receptor (beta chain) was obtained from a study of shared clonotypes between healthy human individuals. Study-level background: Researchers drew samples from a couple of women and three men aged 18 to 49.

This clone was seen a handful of times. The table came from immunoSEQ multiplex PCR; TCRdb's copy has only in-frame clones and leaves some out. The sample records about half a million clones, 70% to 80% being singletons. The V end was cut by 3 bases, the J end by 5 bases, with 12 bases between. Germline CDR1 KGHSH, CDR2 LQKENI. This CDR3 contains 14 residues. The chain links TRBV18 to TRBJ2-3; TRBD1 or TRBD2 may be the D gene (6 bases each). This clonotype originated in a woman aged 40 to 50 in good health. Some clones in this sample may be carry-over from other donors' samples. The source material was PBMCs. This CDR3 reads CASSPLRGRDTQYF. As DNA, the CDR3 is TGTGCCAGCTCACCCCTCCGGGGGCGAGATACGCAGTATTTT. Variable domain in full (rest from reference TRBV18 and TRBJ2-3): NAGVMQNPRHLVRRRGQEARLRCSPMKGHSHVYWYRQLPEEGLKFMVYLQKENIIDESGMPKERFSAEFPKEGPSILRIQQVVRGDSAAYFCASSPLRGRDTQYFGPGTRLTVL.